This is a list of T cell receptor beta chains from one sample in a study of radiotherapy plus CTLA-4 blockade in lung cancer. Clones were read by immunoSEQ multiplex PCR, and TCRdb kept only the in-frame ones, dropping some. In the table there are approximately 81,000 clones, about 78% of which are singletons. Sequences were derived from peripheral blood, sampled from a patient treated with radiotherapy plus ipilimumab. Receptors originate from a human donor with non-small cell lung cancer who had a partial response to radiotherapy plus ipilimumab. Some clones in this sample may be carry-over from other donors' samples. Each CDR3 is given with its conserved first and last residue. D genes are given only for firm matches. Clone size is shown for a subset of rows, as once, few, many or a class of expanded clone.

DNA | CDR3 | V | size | D | J
TGTGCCAGCAGCTTTTCCAGGGCTGAAGCTTTCTTT | CASSFSRAEAFF | TRBV7-2 | once | . | TRBJ1-1
TGTGCCAGCAGCAATTCAGGGCATTCCTACGAGCAGTACTTC | CASSNSGHSYEQYF | TRBV2 | . | . | TRBJ2-7
TGTGCCAGCGACAGTGACCTCTACGAGCAGTACTTC | CASDSDLYEQYF | TRBV6-5 | few | . | TRBJ2-7
TGCGCCAGCAGCTCCCTACTAAGGACACGAAAGAACACTGAAGCTTTCTTT | CASSSLLRTRKNTEAFF | TRBV5-1 | . | . | TRBJ1-1
TGTGCCAGCAGCCCCACCGCGGGGGGAAGCACAGATACGCAGTATTTT | CASSPTAGGSTDTQYF | TRBV7-3 | few | TRBD2 | TRBJ2-3
TGTGCCAGCAGCCGGACAGGGGGCAACTCCTATAATTCACCCCTCCACTTT | CASSRTGGNSYNSPLHF | TRBV7-2 | . | TRBD1 | TRBJ1-6
TGCGCCAGCAGCCAAGAGCGCCCGGGTTTAGCTGGCTACACCTTC | CASSQERPGLAGYTF | TRBV4-3 | few | . | TRBJ1-2
TGTGCCAGCCAGACTGAGGCCAAAAACATTCAGTACTTC | CASQTEAKNIQYF | TRBV28 | once | . | TRBJ2-4
TGTGCCAGCAGCTCGGACAGCAATGAGCAGTTCTTC | CASSSDSNEQFF | TRBV7-3 | once | . | TRBJ2-1
TGTGCCAAAGACAGGGTTGATTCACCCCTCCACTTT | CAKDRVDSPLHF | TRBV19 | . | TRBD1 | TRBJ1-6
TGTGCCAGCAGCTTGGACCTACTAGCGGGGGGGCTAGATACGCAGTATTTT | CASSLDLLAGGLDTQYF | TRBV5-8 | once | TRBD2 | TRBJ2-3
TGTGCCAGTTTATCTGGGGGGGCCTACGAGCAGTACTTC | CASLSGGAYEQYF | TRBV28 | . | TRBD2 | TRBJ2-7
TGTGCCACCAGCAGCCCCGAGCGCTTGGGAAACACCATATATTTT | CATSSPERLGNTIYF | TRBV15 | . | . | TRBJ1-3
TGTGCCAGCAGCTCGATAAAGGGGTTTCAGCCCCAGCATTTT | CASSSIKGFQPQHF | TRBV7-9 | few | . | TRBJ1-5